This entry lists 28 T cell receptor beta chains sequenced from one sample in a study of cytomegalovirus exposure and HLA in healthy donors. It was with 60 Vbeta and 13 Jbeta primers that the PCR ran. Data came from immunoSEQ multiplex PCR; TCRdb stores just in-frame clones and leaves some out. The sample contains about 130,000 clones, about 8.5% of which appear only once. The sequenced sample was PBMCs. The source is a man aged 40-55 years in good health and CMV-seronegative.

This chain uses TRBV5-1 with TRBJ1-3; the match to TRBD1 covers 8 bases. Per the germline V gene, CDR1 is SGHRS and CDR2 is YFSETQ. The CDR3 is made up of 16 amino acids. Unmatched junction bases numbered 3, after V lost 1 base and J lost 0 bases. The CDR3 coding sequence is TGCGCCAGCAGCTTGCTTGGACAGGGCTCTGGAAACACCATATATTTT. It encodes CASSLLGQGSGNTIYF.

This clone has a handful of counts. Here the CDR3 DNA reads TGTGCCAGTAATCCCGATGCGGGGGCGAACACAGATACGCAGTATTTT. It is translated as CASNPDAGANTDTQYF. The chain employs TRBV19 and TRBJ2-3; D perhaps matches TRBD2 (7 bases). Germline assignment: CDR1 LNHDA and CDR2 SQIVND (reference sequence). The CDR3 runs to 16 residues. V lost 7 bases, J lost 2 bases, and 19 bases lay in between.

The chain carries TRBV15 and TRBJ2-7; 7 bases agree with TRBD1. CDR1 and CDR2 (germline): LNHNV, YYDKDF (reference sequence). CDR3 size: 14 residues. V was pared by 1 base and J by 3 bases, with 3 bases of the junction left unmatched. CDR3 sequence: CATSRVAGGYEQYF. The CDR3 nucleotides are TGTGCCACCAGCAGAGTCGCAGGGGGCTACGAGCAGTACTTC.

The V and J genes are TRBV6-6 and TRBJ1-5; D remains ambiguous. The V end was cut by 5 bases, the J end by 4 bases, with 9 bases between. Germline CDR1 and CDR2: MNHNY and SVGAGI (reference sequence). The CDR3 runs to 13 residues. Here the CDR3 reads CASSKSRNQPQHF. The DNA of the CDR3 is TGTGCCAGCAGTAAGTCGCGAAATCAGCCCCAGCATTTT.

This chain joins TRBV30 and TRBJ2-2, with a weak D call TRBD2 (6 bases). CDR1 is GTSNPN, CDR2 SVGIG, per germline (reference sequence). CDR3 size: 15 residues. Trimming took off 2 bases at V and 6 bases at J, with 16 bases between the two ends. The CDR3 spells CAWSRRGHPAGELFF. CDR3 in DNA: TGTGCCTGGAGTAGGCGGGGCCACCCAGCCGGGGAGCTGTTTTTT.

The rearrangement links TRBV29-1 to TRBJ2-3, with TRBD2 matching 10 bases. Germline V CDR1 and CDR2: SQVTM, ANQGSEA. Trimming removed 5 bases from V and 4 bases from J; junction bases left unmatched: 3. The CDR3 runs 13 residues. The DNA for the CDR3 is TGCAGCGTTAGCGGGGGGGTGTCAGATACGCAGTATTTT. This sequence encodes CSVSGGVSDTQYF.

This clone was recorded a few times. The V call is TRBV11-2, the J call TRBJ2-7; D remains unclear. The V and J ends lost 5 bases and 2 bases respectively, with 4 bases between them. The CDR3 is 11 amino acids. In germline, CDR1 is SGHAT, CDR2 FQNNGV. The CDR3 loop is CASSETYEQYF. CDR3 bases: TGTGCCAGCAGCGAGACCTACGAGCAGTACTTC.

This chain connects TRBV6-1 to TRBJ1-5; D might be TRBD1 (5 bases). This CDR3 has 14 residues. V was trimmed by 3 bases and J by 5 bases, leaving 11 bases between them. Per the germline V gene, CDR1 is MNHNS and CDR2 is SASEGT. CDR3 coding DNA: TGTGCCAGCAGTGAGTGGGGCTCTTATCAGCCCCAGCATTTT. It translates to CASSEWGSYQPQHF.

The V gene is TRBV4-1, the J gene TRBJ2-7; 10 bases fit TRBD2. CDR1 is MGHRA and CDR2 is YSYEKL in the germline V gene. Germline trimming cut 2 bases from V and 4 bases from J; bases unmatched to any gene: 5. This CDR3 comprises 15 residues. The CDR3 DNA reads TGCGCCAGCAGCCAACTAGCGGGGGCCCCGTACGAGCAGTACTTC. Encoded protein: CASSQLAGAPYEQYF.

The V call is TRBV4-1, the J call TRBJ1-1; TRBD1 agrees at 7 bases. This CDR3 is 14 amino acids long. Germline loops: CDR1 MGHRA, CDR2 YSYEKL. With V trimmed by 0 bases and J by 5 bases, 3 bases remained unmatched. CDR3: CASSQEPGGTEAFF. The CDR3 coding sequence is TGCGCCAGCAGCCAAGAACCAGGGGGGACTGAAGCTTTCTTT.

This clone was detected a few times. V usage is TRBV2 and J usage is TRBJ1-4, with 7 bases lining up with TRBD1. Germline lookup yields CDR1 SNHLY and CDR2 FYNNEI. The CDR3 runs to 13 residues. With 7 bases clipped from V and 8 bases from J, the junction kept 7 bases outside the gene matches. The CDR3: CASTQGNEEKLFF. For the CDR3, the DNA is TGTGCCAGCACACAGGGGAATGAAGAAAAACTGTTTTTT.

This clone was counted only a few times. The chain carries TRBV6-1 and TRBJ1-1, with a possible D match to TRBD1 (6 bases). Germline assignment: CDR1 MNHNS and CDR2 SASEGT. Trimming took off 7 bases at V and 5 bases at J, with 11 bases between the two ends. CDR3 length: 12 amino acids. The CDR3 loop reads CASNRVVTEAFF. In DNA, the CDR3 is TGTGCCAGCAACAGGGTAGTAACTGAAGCTTTCTTT.

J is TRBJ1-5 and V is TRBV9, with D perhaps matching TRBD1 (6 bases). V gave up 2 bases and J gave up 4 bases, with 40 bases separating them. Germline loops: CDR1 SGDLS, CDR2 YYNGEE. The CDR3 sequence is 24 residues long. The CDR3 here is CASSVSCPRPSHQDGTHNNQPQHF. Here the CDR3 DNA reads TGTGCCAGCAGCGTTAGCTGCCCCCGTCCCAGCCACCAGGACGGGACACATAATAATCAGCCCCAGCATTTT.

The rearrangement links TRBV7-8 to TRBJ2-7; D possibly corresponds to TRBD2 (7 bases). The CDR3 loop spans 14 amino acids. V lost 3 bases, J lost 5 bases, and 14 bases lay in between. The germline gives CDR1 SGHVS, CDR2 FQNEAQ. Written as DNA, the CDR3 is TGTGCCAGCAGCTTGGCCGGGGGGCGAGACGAGCAGTACTTC. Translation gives CASSLAGGRDEQYF.

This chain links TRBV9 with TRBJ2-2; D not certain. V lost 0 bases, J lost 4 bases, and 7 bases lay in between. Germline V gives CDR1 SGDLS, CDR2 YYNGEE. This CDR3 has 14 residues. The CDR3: CASSVERFTGELFF. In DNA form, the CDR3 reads TGTGCCAGCAGCGTAGAACGGTTCACCGGGGAGCTGTTTTTT.

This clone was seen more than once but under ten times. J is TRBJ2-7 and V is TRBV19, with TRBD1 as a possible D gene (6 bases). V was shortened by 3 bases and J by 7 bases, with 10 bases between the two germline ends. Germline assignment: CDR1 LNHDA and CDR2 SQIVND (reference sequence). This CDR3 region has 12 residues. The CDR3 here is CASSMGAREQYF. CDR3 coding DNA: TGTGCCAGTAGTATGGGGGCACGGGAGCAGTACTTC.

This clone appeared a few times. The CDR3 region has the DNA TGTGCCAGCAGCTTTTTTGCGGGGGCCTACGAGCAGTACTTC. Its protein is CASSFFAGAYEQYF. The genes are TRBV11-2 and TRBJ2-7; TRBD2 matches 7 bases. Unmatched junction bases numbered 4, after V lost 3 bases and J lost 2 bases. This CDR3 contains 14 residues. CDR1 is SGHAT and CDR2 is FQNNGV in the germline V gene.

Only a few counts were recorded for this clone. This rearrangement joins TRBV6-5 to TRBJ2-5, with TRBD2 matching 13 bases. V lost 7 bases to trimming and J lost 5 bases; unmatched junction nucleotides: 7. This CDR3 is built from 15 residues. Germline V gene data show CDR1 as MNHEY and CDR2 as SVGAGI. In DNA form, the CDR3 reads TGTGCCAGCACCTCCACTAGCGGGGGGGGTGAGACCCAGTACTTC. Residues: CASTSTSGGGETQYF.

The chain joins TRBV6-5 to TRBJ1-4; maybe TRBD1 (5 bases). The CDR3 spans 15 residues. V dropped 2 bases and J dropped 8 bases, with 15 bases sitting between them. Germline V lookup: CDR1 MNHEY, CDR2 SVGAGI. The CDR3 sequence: CASSYASRVGEKLFF. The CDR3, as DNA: TGTGCCAGCAGTTACGCAAGCAGGGTGGGGGAAAAACTGTTTTTT.

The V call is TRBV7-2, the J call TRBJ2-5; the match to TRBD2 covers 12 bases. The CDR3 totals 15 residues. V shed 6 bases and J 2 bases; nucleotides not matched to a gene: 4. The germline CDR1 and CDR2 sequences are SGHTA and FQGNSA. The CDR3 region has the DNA TGTGCCAGCAGACGACTAGCGGGGGAACAAGAGACCCAGTACTTC. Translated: CASRRLAGEQETQYF.

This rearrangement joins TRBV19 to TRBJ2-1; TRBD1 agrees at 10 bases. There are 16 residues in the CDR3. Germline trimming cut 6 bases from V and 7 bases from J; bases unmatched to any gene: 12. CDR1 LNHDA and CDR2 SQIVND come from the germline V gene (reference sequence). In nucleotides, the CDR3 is TGTGCCAGTAGGGGGACAGGGGTCATCAGGAGGAATGAGCAGTTCTTC. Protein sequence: CASRGTGVIRRNEQFF.

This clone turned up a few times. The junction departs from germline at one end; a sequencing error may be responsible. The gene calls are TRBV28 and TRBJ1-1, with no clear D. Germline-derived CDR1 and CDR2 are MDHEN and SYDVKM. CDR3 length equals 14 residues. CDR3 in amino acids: CTSSPQTGNTEAFF. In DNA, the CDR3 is TGTACCAGCAGTCCCCAGACGGGGAACACTGAAGCTTTCTTT.

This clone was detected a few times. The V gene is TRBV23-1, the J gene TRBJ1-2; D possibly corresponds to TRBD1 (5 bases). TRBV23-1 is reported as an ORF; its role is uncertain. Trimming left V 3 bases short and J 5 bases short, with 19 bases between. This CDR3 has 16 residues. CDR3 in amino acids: CASSHDRDGRAYGYTF. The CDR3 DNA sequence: TGCGCCAGCAGTCATGACCGGGACGGGAGGGCTTATGGCTACACCTTC.

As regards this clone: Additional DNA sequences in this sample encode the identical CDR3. For the CDR3, the DNA is TGTGCCAGCAGTACAGGGGATTCACCCCTCCACTTT. Amino acid sequence: CASSTGDSPLHF. The V call is TRBV6-5, the J call TRBJ1-6; TRBD1 aligns across 7 bases. The CDR3 is made up of 12 amino acids. Trimming at V came to 5 bases and at J to 8 bases, leaving 0 bases not matched to a gene. Germline V gives CDR1 MNHEY, CDR2 SVGAGI.

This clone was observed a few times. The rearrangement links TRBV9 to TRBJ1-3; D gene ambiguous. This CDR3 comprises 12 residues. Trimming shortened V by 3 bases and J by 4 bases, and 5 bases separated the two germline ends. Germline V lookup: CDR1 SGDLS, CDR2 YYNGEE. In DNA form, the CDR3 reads TGTGCCAGCAGCGCACAAGGAAACACCATATATTTT. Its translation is CASSAQGNTIYF.

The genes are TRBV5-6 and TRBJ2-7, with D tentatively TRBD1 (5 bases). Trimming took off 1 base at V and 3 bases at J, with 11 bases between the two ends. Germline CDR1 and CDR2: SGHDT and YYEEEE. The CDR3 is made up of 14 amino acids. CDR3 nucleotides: TGTGCCAGCAGCTTGACGGACACTTTCTACGAGCAGTACTTC. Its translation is CASSLTDTFYEQYF. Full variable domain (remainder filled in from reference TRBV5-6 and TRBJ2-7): DAGVTQSPTHLIKTRGQQVTLRCSPKSGHDTVSWYQQALGQGPQFIFQYYEEEERQRGNFPDRFSGHQFPNYSSELNVNALLLGDSALYLCASSLTDTFYEQYFGPGTRLTVT.

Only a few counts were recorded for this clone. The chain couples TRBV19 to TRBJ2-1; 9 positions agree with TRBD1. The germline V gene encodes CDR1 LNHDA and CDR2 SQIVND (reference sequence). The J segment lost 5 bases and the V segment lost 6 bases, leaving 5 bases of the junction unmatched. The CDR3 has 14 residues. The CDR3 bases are TGTGCCAGTAGGGACAGGGGTATACACAATGAGCAGTTCTTC. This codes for CASRDRGIHNEQFF. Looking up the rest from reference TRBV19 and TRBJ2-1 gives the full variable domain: DGGITQSPKYLFRKEGQNVTLSCEQNLNHDAMYWYRQDPGQGLRLIYYSQIVNDFQKGDIAEGYSVSREKKESFPLTVTSAQKNPTAFYLCASRDRGIHNEQFFGPGTRLTVL.

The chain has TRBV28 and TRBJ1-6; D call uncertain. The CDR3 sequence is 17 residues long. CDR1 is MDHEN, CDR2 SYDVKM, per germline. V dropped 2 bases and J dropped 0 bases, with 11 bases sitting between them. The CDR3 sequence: CASSLQSQSSYNSPLHF. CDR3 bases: TGTGCCAGCAGTTTACAGTCACAGAGCTCCTATAATTCACCCCTCCACTTT.